A selection of T cell receptor beta chains follows, all from one sample in a study of T cell responses to AZD1222 COVID-19 vaccine. Clones were sequenced by immunoSEQ multiplex PCR, and TCRdb holds only the in-frame ones, with some missing. This sample has roughly 120,000 clones; roughly 84% occur once, and the top ten carry over 5%. Sample: peripheral blood, taken on day 0 of AZD1222 vaccination. The receptors originated from an adult in good health. Each CDR3 is given with its conserved first and last residue. D genes are given only for firm matches. Only part of the rows carry a size: once, few, many, or a class if the clone is expanded.

TGTGCCAGCTCACCCTTGGGACCTCGGCATGAGGAGACCCAGTACTTC,CASSPLGPRHEETQYF,TRBJ2-5,.,TRBV18,.
TGCGCCAGCAGCCTAAACCCCTGCCCAGGGCCCCAGCATTTT,CASSLNPCPGPQHF,TRBJ1-5,.,TRBV23-1,few
TGCGCCAGCAGTCTTTATATGAACACTGAAGCTTTCTTT,CASSLYMNTEAFF,TRBJ1-1,.,TRBV10-2,.
TGTGCCATCAGTGAACCGGGAGGGGAGAGGGACGAGCAGTACTTC,CAISEPGGERDEQYF,TRBJ2-7,TRBD2,TRBV10-3,.
TGTGCCAGCAGCTTAATCCCGGGCCATTCATCGTACGGCTACACCTTC,CASSLIPGHSSYGYTF,TRBJ1-2,.,TRBV7-9,.
TGTGCCAGCAGTGCCCACCCCAACCCTTTAGATACGCAGTATTTT,CASSAHPNPLDTQYF,TRBJ2-3,.,TRBV25-1,.
TGTGCCAGCTCACCACTAGCGGAGAGCTCCTACGAGCAGTACTTC,CASSPLAESSYEQYF,TRBJ2-7,.,TRBV18,once
TGTGCCAGCAGCTTAGGGGGGTTGGACACCATATATTTT,CASSLGGLDTIYF,TRBJ1-3,.,TRBV11-2,.
TGTGCCAGTAGACACAGGGGAAATAATTCACCCCTCCACTTT,CASRHRGNNSPLHF,TRBJ1-6,TRBD1,TRBV19,few
TGTGCCAGCAGCGCCCTGGGCGCCAAACCTTCCTACGAGCAGTACTTC,CASSALGAKPSYEQYF,TRBJ2-7,.,TRBV27,.
TGTGCCAGCAGCGTAGGAGGGAGCACTGAAGCTTTCTTT,CASSVGGSTEAFF,TRBJ1-1,.,TRBV9,few
TGTGCCAGCAGTTACGGGGGCAGGGATTCACCCCTCCACTTT,CASSYGGRDSPLHF,TRBJ1-6,.,TRBV6-2/TRBV6-3,few
TGTGCCACCAGTGATTTGTCTCGGGGGAGCTCCTACAATGAGCAGTTCTTC,CATSDLSRGSSYNEQFF,TRBJ2-1,.,TRBV24-1,.
TGTGCCAGCAGTTTTTCGGTCTCCTACGAGCAGTACTTC,CASSFSVSYEQYF,TRBJ2-7,.,TRBV28,few
TGTGCCAGCAGTCATATGGGGGGCATCTCCGAGCAGTACTTC,CASSHMGGISEQYF,TRBJ2-7,.,TRBV2,.